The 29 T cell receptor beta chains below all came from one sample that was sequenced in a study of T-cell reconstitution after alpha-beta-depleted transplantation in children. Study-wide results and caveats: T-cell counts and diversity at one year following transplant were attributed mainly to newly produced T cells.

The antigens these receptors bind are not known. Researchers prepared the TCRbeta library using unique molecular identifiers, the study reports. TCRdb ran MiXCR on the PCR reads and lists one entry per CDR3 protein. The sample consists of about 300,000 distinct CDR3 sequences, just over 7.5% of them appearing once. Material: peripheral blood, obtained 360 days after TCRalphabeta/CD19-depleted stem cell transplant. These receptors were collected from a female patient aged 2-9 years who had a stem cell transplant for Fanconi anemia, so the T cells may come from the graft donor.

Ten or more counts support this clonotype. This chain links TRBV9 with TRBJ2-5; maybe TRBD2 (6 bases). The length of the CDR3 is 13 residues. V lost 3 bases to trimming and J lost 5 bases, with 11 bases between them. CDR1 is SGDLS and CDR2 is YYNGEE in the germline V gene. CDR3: CASSGTSLETQYF. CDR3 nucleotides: TGTGCCAGCAGCGGAACTAGCCTGGAGACCCAGTACTTC. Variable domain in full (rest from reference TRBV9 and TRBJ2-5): DSGVTQTPKHLITATGQRVTLRCSPRSGDLSVYWYQQSLDQGLQFLIQYYNGEERAKGNILERFSAQQFPDLHSELNLSSLELGDSALYFCASSGTSLETQYFGPGTRLLVL.

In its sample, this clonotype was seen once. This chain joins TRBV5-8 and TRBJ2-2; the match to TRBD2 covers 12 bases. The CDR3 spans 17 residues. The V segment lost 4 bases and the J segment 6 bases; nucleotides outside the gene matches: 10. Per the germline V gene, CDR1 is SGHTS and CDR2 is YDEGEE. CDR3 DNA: TGTGCCAGCAGCGCGGGCGTACTAGCGGGGGGCGCCGGGGAGCTGTTTTTT. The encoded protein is CASSAGVLAGGAGELFF. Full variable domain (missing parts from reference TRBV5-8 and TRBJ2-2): EAGVTQSPTHLIKTRGQQATLRCSPISGHTSVYWYQQALGLGLQFLLWYDEGEERNRGNFPPRFSGRQFPNYSSELNVNALELEDSALYLCASSAGVLAGGAGELFFGEGSRLTVL.

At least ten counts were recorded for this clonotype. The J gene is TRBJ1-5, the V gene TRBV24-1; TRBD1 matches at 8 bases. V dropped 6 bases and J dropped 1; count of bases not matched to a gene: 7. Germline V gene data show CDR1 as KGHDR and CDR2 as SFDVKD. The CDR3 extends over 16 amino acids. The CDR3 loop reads CATSHGQGGSNQPQHF. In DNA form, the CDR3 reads TGTGCCACCAGTCATGGACAGGGAGGGAGCAATCAGCCCCAGCATTTT.

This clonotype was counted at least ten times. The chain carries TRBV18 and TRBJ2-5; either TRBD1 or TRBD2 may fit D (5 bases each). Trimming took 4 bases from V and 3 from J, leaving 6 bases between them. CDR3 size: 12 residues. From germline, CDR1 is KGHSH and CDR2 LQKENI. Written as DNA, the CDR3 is TGTGCCAGCTCACGGGACGAAGAGACCCAGTACTTC. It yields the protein CASSRDEETQYF. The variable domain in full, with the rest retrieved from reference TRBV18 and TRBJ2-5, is NAGVMQNPRHLVRRRGQEARLRCSPMKGHSHVYWYRQLPEEGLKFMVYLQKENIIDESGMPKERFSAEFPKEGPSILRIQQVVRGDSAAYFCASSRDEETQYFGPGTRLLVL.

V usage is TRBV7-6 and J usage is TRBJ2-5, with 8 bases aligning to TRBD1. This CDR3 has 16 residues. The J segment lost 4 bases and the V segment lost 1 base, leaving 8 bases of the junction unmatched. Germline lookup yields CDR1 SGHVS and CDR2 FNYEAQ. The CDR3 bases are TGTGCCAGCAGCTTAGTAGCCAGGGGGCGATCAGAGACCCAGTACTTC. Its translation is CASSLVARGRSETQYF.

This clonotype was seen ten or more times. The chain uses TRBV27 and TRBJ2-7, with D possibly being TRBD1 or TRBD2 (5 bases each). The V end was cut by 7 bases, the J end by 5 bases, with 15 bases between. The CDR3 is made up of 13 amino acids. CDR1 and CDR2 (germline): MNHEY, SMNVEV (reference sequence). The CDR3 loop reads CASISSWDHEQYF. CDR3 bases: TGTGCCAGCATTAGCAGCTGGGACCACGAGCAGTACTTC.

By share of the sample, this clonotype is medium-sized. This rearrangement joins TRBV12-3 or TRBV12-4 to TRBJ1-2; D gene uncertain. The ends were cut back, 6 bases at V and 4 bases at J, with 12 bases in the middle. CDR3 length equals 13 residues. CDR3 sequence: CASSRIDIYGYTF. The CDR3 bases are TGTGCCAGCAGCCGGATAGACATCTATGGCTACACCTTC.

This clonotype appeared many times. The CDR3 loop is CASSLGESQTGQYF. The CDR3 DNA reads as TGTGCCAGCAGTTTAGGTGAGTCCCAGACGGGACAGTACTTC. The chain couples TRBV12-3 or TRBV12-4 to TRBJ2-7, with D tentatively TRBD2 (5 bases). Between the trimmed V and J ends, which lost 1 base and 10 bases, there was a span of 17 bases. This CDR3 region has 14 residues.

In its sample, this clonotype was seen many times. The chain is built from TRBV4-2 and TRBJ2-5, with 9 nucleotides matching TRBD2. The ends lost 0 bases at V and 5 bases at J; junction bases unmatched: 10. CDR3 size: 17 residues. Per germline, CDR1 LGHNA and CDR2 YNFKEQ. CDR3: CASSQDGRRGGHETQYF. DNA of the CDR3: TGTGCCAGCAGCCAAGATGGACGGCGGGGGGGCCATGAGACCCAGTACTTC.

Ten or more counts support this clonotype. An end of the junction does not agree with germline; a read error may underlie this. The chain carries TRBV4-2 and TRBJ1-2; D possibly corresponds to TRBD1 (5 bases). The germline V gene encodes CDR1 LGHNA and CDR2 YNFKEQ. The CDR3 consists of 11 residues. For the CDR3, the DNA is TGTGCCAGCAGCCAAGAAGGCCAGGGAGCCTTC. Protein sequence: CASSQEGQGAF.

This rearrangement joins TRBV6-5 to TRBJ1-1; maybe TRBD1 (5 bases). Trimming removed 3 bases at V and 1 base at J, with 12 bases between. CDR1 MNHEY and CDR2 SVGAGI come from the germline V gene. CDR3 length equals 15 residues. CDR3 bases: TGTGCCAGCAGTTATCACGGGGCACAGAACACTGAAGCTTTCTTT. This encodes CASSYHGAQNTEAFF.

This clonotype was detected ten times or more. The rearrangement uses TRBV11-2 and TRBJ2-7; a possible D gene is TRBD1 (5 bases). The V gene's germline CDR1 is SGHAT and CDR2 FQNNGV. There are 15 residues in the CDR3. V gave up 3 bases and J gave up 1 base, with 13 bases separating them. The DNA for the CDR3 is TGTGCCAGCAGCTTTTTAGGACGGACATCCTACGAGCAGTACTTC. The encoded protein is CASSFLGRTSYEQYF. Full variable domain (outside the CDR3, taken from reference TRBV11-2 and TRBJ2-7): EAGVAQSPRYKIIEKRQSVAFWCNPISGHATLYWYQQILGQGPKLLIQFQNNGVVDDSQLPKDRFSAERLKGVDSTLKIQPAKLEDSAVYLCASSFLGRTSYEQYFGPGTRLTVT.

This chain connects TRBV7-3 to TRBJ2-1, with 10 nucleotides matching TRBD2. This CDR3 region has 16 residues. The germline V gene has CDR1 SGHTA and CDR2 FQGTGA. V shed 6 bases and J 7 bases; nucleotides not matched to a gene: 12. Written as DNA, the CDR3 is TGTGCCAGCAGTTCACTAGCGGGGATTGGGGGTAATGAGCAGTTCTTC. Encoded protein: CASSSLAGIGGNEQFF.

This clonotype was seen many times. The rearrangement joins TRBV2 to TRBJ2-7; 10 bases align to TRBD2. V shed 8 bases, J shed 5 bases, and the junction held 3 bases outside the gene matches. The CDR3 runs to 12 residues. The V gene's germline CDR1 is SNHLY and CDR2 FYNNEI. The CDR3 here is CASLLAGDEQYF. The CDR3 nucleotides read TGTGCCAGCCTCCTAGCGGGGGACGAGCAGTACTTC.

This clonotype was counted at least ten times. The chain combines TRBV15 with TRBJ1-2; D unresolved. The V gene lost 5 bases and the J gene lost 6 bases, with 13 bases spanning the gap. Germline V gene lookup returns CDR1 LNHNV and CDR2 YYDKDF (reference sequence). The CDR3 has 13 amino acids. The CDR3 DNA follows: TGTGCCACCAGCCCACTTGCGGATAATGGCTACACCTTC. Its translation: CATSPLADNGYTF.

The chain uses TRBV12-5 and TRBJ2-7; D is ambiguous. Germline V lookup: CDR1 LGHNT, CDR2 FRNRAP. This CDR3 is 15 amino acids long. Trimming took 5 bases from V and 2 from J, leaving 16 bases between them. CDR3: CASGVPLRRTYEQYF. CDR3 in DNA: TGTGCTAGTGGTGTGCCCCTTCGGAGAACCTACGAGCAGTACTTC.

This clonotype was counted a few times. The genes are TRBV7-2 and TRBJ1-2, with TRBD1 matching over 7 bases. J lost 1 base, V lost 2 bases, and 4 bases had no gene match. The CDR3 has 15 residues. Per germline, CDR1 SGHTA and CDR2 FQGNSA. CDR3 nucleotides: TGTGCCAGCAGCTTAAGGGGGCGTGGTAACTATGGCTACACCTTC. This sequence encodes CASSLRGRGNYGYTF.

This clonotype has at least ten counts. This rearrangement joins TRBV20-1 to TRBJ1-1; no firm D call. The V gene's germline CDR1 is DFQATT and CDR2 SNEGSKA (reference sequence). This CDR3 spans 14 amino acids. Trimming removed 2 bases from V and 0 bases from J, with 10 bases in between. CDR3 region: CSARRPFLNTEAFF. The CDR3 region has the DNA TGCAGTGCTAGACGTCCCTTTTTGAACACTGAAGCTTTCTTT.

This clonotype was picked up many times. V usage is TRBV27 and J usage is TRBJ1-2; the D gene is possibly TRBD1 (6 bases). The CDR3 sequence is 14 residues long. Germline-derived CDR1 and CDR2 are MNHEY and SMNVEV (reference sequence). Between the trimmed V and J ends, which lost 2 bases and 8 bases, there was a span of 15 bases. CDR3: CASSLAPQGLGYTF. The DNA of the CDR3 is TGTGCCAGCAGTTTAGCCCCTCAGGGGTTAGGCTACACCTTC.

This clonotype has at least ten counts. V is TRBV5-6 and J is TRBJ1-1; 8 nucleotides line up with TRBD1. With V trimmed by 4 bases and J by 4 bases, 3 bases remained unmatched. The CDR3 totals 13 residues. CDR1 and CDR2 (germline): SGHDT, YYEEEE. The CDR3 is CASSHTGGTEAFF. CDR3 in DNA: TGTGCCAGCAGCCATACAGGGGGCACTGAAGCTTTCTTT.

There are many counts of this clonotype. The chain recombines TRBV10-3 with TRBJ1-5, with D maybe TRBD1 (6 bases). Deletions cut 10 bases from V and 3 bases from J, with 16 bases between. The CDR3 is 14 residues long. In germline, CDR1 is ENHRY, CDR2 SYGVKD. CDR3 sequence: CATCKDSANQPQHF. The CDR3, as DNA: TGTGCCACATGTAAGGACAGCGCCAATCAGCCCCAGCATTTT.

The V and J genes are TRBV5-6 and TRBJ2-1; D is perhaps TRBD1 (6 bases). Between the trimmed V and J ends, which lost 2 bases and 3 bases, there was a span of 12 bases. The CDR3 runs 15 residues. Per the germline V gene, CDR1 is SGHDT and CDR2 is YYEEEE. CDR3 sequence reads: CASSLARGSYNEQFF. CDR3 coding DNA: TGTGCCAGCAGCTTAGCTAGGGGGAGCTACAATGAGCAGTTCTTC.

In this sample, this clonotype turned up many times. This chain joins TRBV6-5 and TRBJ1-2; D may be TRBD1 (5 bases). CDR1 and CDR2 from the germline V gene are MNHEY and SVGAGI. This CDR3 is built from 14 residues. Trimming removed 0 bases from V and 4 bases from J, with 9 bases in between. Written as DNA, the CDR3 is TGTGCCAGCAGTTACTCGAAGGGGTCCTATGGCTACACCTTC. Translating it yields CASSYSKGSYGYTF.

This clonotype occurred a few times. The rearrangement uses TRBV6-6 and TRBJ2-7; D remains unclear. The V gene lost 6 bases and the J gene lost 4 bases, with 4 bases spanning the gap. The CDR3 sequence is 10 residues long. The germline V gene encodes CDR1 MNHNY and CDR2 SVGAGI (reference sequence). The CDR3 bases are TGTGCCAGCAGAAAATACGAGCAGTACTTC. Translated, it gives CASRKYEQYF.

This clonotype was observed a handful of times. The CDR3 coding sequence is TGTGCCAGCAGTTTACGGACAGGGGCTTGGGAGACCCAGTACTTC. Its protein product is CASSLRTGAWETQYF. This chain joins TRBV6-2 or TRBV6-3 and TRBJ2-5; 9 bases match TRBD1. The CDR3 spans 15 residues. The ends lost 4 bases at V and 5 bases at J; junction bases unmatched: 8. Germline CDR1 and CDR2: MNHEY and SVGEGT.

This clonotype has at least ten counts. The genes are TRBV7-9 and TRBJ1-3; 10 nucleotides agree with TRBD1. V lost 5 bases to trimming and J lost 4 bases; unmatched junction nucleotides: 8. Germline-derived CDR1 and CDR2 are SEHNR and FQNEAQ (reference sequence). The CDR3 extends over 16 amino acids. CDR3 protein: CASSERQGARGNTIYF. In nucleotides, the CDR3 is TGTGCCAGCAGCGAGAGACAGGGGGCGCGGGGAAACACCATATATTTT.

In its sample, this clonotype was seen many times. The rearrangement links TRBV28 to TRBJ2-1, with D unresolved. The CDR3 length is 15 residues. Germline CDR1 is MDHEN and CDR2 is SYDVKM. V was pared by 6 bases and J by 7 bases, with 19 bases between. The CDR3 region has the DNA TGTGCCAGCAGGCCAACCATCCGACGGAGTAATGAGCAGTTCTTC. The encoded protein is CASRPTIRRSNEQFF.

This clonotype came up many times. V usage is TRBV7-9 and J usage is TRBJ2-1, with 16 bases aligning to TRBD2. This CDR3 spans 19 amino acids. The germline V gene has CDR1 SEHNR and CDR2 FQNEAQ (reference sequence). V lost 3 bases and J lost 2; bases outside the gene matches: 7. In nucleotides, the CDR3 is TGTGCCAGCAGCTTGTTTTGGGGACTAGCGGGAGGGCCCTACAATGAGCAGTTCTTC. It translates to CASSLFWGLAGGPYNEQFF. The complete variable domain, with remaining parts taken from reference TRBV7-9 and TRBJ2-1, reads DTGVSQNPRHKITKRGQNVTFRCDPISEHNRLYWYRQTLGQGPEFLTYFQNEAQLEKSRLLSDRFSAERPKGSFSTLEIQRTEQGDSAMYLCASSLFWGLAGGPYNEQFFGPGTRLTVL.

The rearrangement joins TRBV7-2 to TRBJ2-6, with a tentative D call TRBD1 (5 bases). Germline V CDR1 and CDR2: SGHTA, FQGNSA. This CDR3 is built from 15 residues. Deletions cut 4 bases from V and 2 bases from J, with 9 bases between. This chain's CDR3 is CASSSSGPGANVLTF. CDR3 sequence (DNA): TGTGCCAGCAGCTCGTCAGGGCCTGGGGCCAACGTCCTGACTTTC.